The entry that follows covers one T cell receptor (beta chain) sequence. The sample is drawn from a study of T cell responses to AZD1222 COVID-19 vaccine. The germline CDR1 and CDR2 sequences are SQVTM and ANQGSEA. Trimming took 6 bases from V and 4 from J; bases not matched to a gene: 7. The CDR3 has 13 residues. The protocol was immunoSEQ multiplex PCR, while the TCRdb copy is restricted to in-frame clones and leaves out a portion. The data hold around 190,000 clones, with about 90% observed a single time. Here the sequenced sample was peripheral blood, taken 28 days after the second AZD1222 dose. This TCR came from an adult who received the AZD1222 COVID-19 vaccine. V and J are TRBV29-1 and TRBJ1-2, with 8 nucleotides matching TRBD1. The CDR3, as DNA: TGCAGCGTGATGACAGGGGAAGGCTATGGCTACACCTTC. Translated: CSVMTGEGYGYTF.